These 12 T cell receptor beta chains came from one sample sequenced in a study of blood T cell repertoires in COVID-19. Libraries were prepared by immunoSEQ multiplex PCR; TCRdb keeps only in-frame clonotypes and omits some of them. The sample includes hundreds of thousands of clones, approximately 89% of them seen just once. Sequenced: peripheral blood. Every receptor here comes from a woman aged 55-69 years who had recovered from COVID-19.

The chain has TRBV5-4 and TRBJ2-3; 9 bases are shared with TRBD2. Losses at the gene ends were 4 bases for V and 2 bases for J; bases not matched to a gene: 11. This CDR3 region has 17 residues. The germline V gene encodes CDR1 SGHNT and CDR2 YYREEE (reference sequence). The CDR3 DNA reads TGTGCCAGCAGCCATAACTTAGCGGGGGCCTCCACAGATACGCAGTATTTT. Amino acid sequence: CASSHNLAGASTDTQYF.

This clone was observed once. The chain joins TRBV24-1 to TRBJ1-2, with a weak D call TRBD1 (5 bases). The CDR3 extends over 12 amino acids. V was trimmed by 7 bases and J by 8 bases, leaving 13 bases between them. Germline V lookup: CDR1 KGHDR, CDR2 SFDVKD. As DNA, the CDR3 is TGTGCCACCAGCAAGGGACTGGGGGGCTACACCTTC. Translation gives CATSKGLGGYTF.

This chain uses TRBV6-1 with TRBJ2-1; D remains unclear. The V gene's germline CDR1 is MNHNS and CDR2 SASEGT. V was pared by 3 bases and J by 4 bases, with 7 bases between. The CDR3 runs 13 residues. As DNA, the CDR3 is TGTGCCAGCAGTGACCAGGAATACAATGAGCAGTTCTTC. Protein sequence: CASSDQEYNEQFF.

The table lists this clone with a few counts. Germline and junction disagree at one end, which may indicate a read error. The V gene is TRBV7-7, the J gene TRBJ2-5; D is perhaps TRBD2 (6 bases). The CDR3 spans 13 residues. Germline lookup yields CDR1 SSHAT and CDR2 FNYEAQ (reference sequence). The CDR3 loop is CASSLAVQETQYF. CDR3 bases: TGTGCTAGCAGCTTAGCGGTTCAGGAGACCCAGTACTTC.

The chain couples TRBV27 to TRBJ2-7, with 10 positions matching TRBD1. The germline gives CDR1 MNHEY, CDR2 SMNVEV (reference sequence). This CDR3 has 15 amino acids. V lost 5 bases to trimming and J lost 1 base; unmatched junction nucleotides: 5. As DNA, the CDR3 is TGTGCCAGCAGTCCCGACAGGGGGCCTTCCTACGAGCAGTACTTC. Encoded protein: CASSPDRGPSYEQYF.

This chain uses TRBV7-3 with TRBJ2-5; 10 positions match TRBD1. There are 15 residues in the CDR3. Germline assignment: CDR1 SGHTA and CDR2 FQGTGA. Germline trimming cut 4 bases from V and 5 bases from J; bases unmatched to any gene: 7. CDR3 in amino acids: CASSSIGTGDETQYF. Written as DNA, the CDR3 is TGTGCCAGCAGCTCAATAGGGACAGGGGATGAGACCCAGTACTTC. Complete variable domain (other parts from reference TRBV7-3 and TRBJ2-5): GAGVSQTPSNKVTEKGKYVELRCDPISGHTALYWYRQSLGQGPEFLIYFQGTGAADDSGLPNDRFFAVRPEGSVSTLKIQRTERGDSAVYLCASSSIGTGDETQYFGPGTRLLVL.

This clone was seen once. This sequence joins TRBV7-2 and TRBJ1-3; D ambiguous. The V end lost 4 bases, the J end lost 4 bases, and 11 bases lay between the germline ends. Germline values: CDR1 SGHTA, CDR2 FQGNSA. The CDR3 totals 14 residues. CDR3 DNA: TGTGCCAGCAGCTCATCACCCGGGGGAAACACCATATATTTT. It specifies CASSSSPGGNTIYF.

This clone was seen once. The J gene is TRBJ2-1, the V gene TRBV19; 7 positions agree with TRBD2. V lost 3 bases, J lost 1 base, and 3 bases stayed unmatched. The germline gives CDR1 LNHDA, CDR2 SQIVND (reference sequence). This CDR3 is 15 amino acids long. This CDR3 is CASSIGRGSYNEQFF. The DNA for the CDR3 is TGTGCCAGTAGTATTGGGCGGGGGTCCTACAATGAGCAGTTCTTC. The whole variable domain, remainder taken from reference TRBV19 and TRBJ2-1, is DGGITQSPKYLFRKEGQNVTLSCEQNLNHDAMYWYRQDPGQGLRLIYYSQIVNDFQKGDIAEGYSVSREKKESFPLTVTSAQKNPTAFYLCASSIGRGSYNEQFFGPGTRLTVL.

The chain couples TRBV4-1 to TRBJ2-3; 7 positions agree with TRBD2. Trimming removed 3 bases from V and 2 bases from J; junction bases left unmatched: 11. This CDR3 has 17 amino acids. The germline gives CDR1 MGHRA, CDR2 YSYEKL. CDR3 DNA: TGCGCCAGCAGCCACCTATTAGCGGGCGAACACACAGATACGCAGTATTTT. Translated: CASSHLLAGEHTDTQYF.

CDR3 sequence (DNA): TGTGCCAGCAGCTCAGGGGGCTTATCTGGAAACACCATATATTTT. This encodes CASSSGGLSGNTIYF. This chain joins TRBV28 and TRBJ1-3; 8 positions match TRBD1. Germline CDR1 and CDR2: MDHEN and SYDVKM. The CDR3 length is 15 residues. V shed 6 bases, J shed 1 base, and the junction held 5 bases outside the gene matches. The whole variable domain, filled in from reference TRBV28 and TRBJ1-3, reads DVKVTQSSRYLVKRTGEKVFLECVQDMDHENMFWYRQDPGLGLRLIYFSYDVKMKEKGDIPEGYSVSREKKERFSLILESASTNQTSMYLCASSSGGLSGNTIYFGEGSWLTVV.

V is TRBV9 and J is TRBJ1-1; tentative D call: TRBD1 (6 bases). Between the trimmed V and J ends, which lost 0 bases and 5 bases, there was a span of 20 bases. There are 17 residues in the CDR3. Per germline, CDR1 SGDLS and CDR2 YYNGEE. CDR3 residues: CASSVDRSPGQRTEAFF. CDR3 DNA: TGTGCCAGCAGCGTAGACCGCTCCCCGGGACAAAGGACTGAAGCTTTCTTT.

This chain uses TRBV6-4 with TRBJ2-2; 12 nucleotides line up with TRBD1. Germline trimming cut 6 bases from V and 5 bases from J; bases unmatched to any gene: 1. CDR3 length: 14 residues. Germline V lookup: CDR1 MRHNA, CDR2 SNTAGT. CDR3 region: CASRGQGATGELFF. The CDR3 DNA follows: TGTGCCAGCAGGGGACAGGGGGCGACCGGGGAGCTGTTTTTT.